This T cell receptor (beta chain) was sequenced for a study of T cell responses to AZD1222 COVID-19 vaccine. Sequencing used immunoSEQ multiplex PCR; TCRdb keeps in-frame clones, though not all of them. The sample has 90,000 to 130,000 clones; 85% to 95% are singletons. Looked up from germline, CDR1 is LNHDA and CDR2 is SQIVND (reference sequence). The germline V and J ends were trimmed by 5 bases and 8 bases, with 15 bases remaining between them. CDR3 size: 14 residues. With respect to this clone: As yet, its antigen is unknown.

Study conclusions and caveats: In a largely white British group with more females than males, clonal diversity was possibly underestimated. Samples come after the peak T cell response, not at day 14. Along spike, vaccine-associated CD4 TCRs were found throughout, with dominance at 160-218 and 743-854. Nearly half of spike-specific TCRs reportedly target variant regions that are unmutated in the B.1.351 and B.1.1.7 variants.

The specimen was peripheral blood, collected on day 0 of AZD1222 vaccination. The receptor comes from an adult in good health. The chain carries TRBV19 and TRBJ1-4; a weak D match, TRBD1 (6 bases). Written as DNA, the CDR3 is TGTGCCAGTAGTCCCCGAAGGGGGGAGGAAAAACTGTTTTTT. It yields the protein CASSPRRGEEKLFF.